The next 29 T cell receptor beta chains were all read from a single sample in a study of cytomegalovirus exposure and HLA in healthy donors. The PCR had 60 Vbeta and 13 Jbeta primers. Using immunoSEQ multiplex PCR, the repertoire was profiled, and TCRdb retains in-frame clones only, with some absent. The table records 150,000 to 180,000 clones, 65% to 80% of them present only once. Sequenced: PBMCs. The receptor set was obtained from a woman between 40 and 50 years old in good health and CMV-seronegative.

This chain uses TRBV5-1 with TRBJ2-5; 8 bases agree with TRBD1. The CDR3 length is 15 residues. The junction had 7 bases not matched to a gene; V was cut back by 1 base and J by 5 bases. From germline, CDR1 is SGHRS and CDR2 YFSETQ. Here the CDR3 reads CASSLIAGGGETQYF. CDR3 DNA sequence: TGCGCCAGCAGCTTGATAGCAGGGGGCGGGGAGACCCAGTACTTC.

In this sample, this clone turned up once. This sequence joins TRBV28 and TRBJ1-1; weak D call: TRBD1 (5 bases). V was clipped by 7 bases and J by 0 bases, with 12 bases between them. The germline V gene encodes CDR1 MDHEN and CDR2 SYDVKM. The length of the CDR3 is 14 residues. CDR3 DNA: TGTGCCAGCACCCCGGGGGATATGAACACTGAAGCTTTCTTT. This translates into CASTPGDMNTEAFF.

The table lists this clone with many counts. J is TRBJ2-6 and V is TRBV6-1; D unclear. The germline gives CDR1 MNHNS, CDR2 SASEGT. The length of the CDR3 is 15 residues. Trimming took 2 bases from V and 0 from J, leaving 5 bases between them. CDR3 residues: CASSESHSGANVLTF. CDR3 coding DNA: TGTGCCAGCAGTGAATCCCACTCTGGGGCCAACGTCCTGACTTTC.

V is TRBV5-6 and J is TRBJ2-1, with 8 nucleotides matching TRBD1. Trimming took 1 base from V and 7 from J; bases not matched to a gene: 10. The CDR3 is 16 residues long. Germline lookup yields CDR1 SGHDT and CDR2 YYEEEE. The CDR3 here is CASSLSGRGLKNEQFF. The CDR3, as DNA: TGTGCCAGCAGCTTGTCGGGCAGGGGGCTTAAAAATGAGCAGTTCTTC.

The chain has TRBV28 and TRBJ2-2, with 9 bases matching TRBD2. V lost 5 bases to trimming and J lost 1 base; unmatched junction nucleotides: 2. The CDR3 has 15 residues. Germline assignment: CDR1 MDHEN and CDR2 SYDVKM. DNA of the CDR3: TGTGCCAGCAGTCCGACTAGCGGGAACACCGGGGAGCTGTTTTTT. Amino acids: CASSPTSGNTGELFF.

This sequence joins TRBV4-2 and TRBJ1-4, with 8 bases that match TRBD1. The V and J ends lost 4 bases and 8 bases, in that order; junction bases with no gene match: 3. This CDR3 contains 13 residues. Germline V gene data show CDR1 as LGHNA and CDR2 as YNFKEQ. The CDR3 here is CASSPDRGEKLFF. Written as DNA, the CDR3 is TGTGCCAGCAGCCCCGACAGGGGCGAAAAACTGTTTTTT.

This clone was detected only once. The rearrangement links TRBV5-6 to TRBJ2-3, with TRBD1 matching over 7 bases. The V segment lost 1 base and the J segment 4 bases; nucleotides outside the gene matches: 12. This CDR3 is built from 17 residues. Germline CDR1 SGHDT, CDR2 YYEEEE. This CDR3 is CASSLPRDSYNPDTQYF. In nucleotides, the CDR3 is TGTGCCAGCAGCTTGCCACGGGACAGCTACAACCCAGATACGCAGTATTTT.

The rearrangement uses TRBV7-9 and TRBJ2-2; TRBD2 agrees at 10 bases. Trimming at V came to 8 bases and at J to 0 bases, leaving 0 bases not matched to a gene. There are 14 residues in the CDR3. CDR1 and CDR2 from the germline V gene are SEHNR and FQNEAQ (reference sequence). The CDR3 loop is CASGTSANTGELFF. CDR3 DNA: TGTGCCAGCGGGACTAGCGCGAACACCGGGGAGCTGTTTTTT.

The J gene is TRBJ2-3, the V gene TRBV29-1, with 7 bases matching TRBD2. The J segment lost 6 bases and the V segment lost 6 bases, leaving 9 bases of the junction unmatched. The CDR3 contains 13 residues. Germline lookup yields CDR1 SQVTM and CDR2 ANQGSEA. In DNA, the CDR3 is TGCAGCGTGGCCCGTTGGGGGGGTGATACGCAGTATTTT. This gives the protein CSVARWGGDTQYF.

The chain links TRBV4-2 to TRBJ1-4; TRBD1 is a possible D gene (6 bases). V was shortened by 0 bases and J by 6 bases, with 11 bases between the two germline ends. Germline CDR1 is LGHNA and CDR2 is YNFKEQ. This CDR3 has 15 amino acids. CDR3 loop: CASSQEGDNYEKLFF. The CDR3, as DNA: TGTGCCAGCAGCCAAGAAGGGGACAATTATGAAAAACTGTTTTTT.

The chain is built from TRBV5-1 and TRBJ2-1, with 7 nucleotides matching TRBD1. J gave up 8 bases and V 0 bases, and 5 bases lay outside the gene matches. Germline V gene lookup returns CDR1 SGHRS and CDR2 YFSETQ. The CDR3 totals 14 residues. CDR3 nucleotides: TGCGCCAGCAGCTTGGCCGACAGGGACCATGAGCAGTTCTTC. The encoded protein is CASSLADRDHEQFF.

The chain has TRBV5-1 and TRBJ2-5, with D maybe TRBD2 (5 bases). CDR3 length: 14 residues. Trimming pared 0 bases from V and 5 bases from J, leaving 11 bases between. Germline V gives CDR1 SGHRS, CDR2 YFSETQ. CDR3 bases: TGCGCCAGCAGCTTGGCGGCGCGGAGGGAGACCCAGTACTTC. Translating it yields CASSLAARRETQYF.

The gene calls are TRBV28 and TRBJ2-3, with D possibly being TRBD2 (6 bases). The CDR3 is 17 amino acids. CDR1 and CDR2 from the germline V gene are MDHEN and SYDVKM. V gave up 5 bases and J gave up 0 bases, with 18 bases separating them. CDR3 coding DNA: TGTGCCAGCAGTCATCCCCCGGTAGCGGCTAGCACAGATACGCAGTATTTT. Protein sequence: CASSHPPVAASTDTQYF.

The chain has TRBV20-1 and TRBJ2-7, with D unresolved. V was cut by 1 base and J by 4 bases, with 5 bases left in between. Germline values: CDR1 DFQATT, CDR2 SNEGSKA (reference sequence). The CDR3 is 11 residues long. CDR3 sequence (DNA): TGCAGTGCTAGAGGGGCGTACGAGCAGTACTTC. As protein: CSARGAYEQYF.

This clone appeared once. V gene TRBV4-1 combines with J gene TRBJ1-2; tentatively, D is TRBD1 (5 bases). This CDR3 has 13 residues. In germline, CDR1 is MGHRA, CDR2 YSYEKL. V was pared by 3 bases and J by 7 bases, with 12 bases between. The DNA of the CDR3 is TGCGCCAGCAGCCACGTCGTGGGGGGTGGCTACACCTTC. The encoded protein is CASSHVVGGGYTF.

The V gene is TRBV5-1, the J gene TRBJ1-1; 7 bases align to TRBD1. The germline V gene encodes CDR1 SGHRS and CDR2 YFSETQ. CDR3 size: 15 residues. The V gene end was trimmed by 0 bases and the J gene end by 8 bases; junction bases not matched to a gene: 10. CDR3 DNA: TGCGCCAGCAGCTTGGCCAGAATGACAGGGACAGAAGCTTTCTTT. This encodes CASSLARMTGTEAFF.

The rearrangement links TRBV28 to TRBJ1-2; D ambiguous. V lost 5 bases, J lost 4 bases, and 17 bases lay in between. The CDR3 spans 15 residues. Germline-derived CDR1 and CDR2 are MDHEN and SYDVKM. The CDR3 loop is CASSLIPQQSYGYTF. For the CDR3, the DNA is TGTGCCAGCAGTCTAATCCCTCAACAGTCCTATGGCTACACCTTC.

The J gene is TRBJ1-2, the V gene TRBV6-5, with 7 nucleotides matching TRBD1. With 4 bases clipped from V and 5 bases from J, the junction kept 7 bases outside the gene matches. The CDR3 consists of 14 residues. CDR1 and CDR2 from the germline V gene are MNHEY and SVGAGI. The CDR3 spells CASSFAGTDYGYTF. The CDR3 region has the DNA TGTGCCAGCAGTTTCGCCGGGACAGATTATGGCTACACCTTC.

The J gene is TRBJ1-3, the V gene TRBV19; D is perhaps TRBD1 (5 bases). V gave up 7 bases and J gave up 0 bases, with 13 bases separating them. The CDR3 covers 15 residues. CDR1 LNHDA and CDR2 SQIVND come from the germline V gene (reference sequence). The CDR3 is CASNSMTDSGNTIYF. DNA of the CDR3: TGTGCCAGTAACTCCATGACAGACTCTGGAAACACCATATATTTT.

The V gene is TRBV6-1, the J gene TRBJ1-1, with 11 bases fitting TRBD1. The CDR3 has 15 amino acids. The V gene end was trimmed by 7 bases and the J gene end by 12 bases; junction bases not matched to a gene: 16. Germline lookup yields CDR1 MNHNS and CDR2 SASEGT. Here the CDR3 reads CASTGTGGKRLRTFF. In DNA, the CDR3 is TGTGCCAGCACTGGGACAGGGGGGAAACGGTTAAGGACTTTCTTT.

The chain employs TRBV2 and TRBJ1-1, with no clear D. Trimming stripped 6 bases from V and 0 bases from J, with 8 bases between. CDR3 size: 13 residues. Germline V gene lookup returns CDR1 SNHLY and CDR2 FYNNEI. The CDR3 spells CASRGSLNTEAFF. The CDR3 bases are TGTGCCAGCAGAGGGAGTTTGAACACTGAAGCTTTCTTT.

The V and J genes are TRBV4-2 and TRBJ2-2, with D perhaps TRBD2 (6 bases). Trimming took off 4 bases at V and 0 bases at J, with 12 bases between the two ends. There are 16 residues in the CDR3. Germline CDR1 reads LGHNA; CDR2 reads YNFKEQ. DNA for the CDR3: TGTGCCAGCAGCCCTCAGGGAGGATCGAACACCGGGGAGCTGTTTTTT. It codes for CASSPQGGSNTGELFF.

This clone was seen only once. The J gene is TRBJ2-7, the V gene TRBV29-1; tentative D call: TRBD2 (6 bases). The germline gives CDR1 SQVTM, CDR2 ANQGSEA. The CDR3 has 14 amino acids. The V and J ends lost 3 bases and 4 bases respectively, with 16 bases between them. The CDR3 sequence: CSVDSGDSQYEQYF. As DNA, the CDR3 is TGCAGCGTTGATTCCGGGGACTCACAGTACGAGCAGTACTTC.

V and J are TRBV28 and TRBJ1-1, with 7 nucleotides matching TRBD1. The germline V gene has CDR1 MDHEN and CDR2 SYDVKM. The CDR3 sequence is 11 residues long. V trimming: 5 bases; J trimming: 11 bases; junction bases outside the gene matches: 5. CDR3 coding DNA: TGTGCCAGCAGTCCAGGGGGAGGCGCTTTCTTT. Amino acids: CASSPGGGAFF. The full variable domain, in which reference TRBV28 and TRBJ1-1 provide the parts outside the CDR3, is DVKVTQSSRYLVKRTGEKVFLECVQDMDHENMFWYRQDPGLGLRLIYFSYDVKMKEKGDIPEGYSVSREKKERFSLILESASTNQTSMYLCASSPGGGAFFGQGTRLTVV.

In nucleotides, the CDR3 is TGTGCCAGCAGCTTACTGAGCAGGGTCGATACGCAGTATTTT. Its translation is CASSLLSRVDTQYF. The V and J genes are TRBV7-9 and TRBJ2-3, with D possibly matching TRBD1 (5 bases). The germline V gene has CDR1 SEHNR and CDR2 FQNEAQ (reference sequence). The CDR3 consists of 14 residues. Trimming removed 2 bases at V and 6 bases at J, with 12 bases between.

The CDR3 sequence: CSATREAGTEAFF. The CDR3 DNA is TGCAGCGCTACCAGGGAGGCGGGCACTGAAGCTTTCTTT. The rearrangement uses TRBV29-1 and TRBJ1-1; D possibly corresponds to TRBD1 (5 bases). Between the trimmed V and J ends, which lost 7 bases and 4 bases, there was a span of 16 bases. The germline CDR1 and CDR2 sequences are SQVTM and ANQGSEA. There are 13 residues in the CDR3. The variable domain in full, with the rest retrieved from reference TRBV29-1 and TRBJ1-1, is SAVISQKPSRDICQRGTSLTIQCQVDSQVTMMFWYRQQPGQSLTLIATANQGSEATYESGFVIDKFPISRPNLTFSTLTVSNMSPEDSSIYLCSATREAGTEAFFGQGTRLTVV.

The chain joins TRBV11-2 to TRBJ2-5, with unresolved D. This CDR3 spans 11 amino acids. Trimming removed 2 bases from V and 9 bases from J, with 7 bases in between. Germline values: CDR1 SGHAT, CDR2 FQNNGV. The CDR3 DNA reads TGTGCCAGCAGCTTACCCCGGGCCCAGTACTTC. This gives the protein CASSLPRAQYF.

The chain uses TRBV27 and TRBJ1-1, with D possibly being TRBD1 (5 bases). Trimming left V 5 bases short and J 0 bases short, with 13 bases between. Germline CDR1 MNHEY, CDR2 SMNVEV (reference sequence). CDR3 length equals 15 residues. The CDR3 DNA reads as TGTGCCAGCAGTCCACACAGGACCATGAACACTGAAGCTTTCTTT. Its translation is CASSPHRTMNTEAFF.

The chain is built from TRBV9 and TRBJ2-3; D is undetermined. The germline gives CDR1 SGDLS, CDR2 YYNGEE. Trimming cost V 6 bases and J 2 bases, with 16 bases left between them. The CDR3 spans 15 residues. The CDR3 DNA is TGTGCCAGCAAGTTCCGAGACTTAAACACAGATACGCAGTATTTT. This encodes CASKFRDLNTDTQYF.